The clone carrying this TCR beta chain turned up a few times. Constant-segment primers were used for 5'RACE, and the resulting TCR alpha and TCR beta cDNA libraries carried sample barcodes and UMIs. TCRdb re-derived calls from the 5' RACE reads in MiXCR, one entry per CDR3 protein. The data contain fewer than 650,000 distinct CDR3 sequences, roughly 21% of them seen just once; the ten biggest clones take up about 8.4%. This sample was taken from a study of T-cell memory formation after mild COVID-19. The CDR3 has 16 amino acids. Germline loops: CDR1 LGHDT, CDR2 YNNKEL (reference sequence). The V and J ends lost 0 bases and 4 bases respectively, with 13 bases between them.

J is TRBJ2-1 and V is TRBV3-1; D is unclear. The clonotype comes from an adult woman who had mild COVID-19 (a few samples of this study predate the infection). Cell type and time point are not known. Sequencing was carried out using PBMCs or a T cell subset sorted from them (not recorded which). In DNA form, the CDR3 reads TGTGCCAGCAGCCAAGATCCGGCAGGCCCTTACAATGAGCAGTTCTTC. Protein: CASSQDPAGPYNEQFF.